Reported below is one T cell receptor beta chain. Methods used by the authors: Reference gene primer amplification gave nucleated cell count estimates. The table came from immunoSEQ multiplex PCR; TCRdb's copy has only in-frame clones and leaves some out. The DNA was the basis for D and trimming; V, J and clone size are from that table. The repertoire holds under 65,000 clones, with under 95% as singletons. This entry is derived from a study of blood T cell repertoires in COVID-19. The wider study: Donors in the United States, Italy and Spain gave samples during acute or convalescent COVID-19. Sources were T cells, B-cell-depleted T cells, or PBMCs; the material itself was cDNA or gDNA.

V dropped 4 bases and J dropped 3 bases, with 16 bases sitting between them. CDR3 length: 15 amino acids. Germline V gene data show CDR1 as SGHRS and CDR2 as YFSETQ. This TCR was sampled from a middle-aged man with acute or convalescent COVID-19. The chain links TRBV5-1 to TRBJ1-1, with TRBD1 as a possible D gene (6 bases). Sequenced material: peripheral blood. CDR3 in amino acids: CASSVTGKSDTEAFF. CDR3 nucleotides: TGCGCCAGCAGCGTCACAGGGAAGTCGGACACTGAAGCTTTCTTT.